The 27 T cell receptor beta chains in this list originate from one sample, sequenced in a study of T cell responses to AZD1222 COVID-19 vaccine. Sequenced by immunoSEQ multiplex PCR; TCRdb stores in-frame clones only, minus some. The repertoire holds about 160,000 clones, with 93% as singletons. Source: peripheral blood, taken on day 0 of AZD1222 vaccination. These receptor sequences come from an adult in good health.

DNA for the CDR3: TGTGCCAGCAGTGTAGACAGCGAAAACTCCTACGAGCAGTACTTC. This encodes CASSVDSENSYEQYF. The chain links TRBV2 to TRBJ2-7; D possibly corresponds to TRBD1 (5 bases). The length of the CDR3 is 15 residues. The V end was cut by 4 bases, the J end by 0 bases, with 13 bases between. Germline V gene data show CDR1 as SNHLY and CDR2 as FYNNEI.

The chain couples TRBV20-1 to TRBJ2-1, with no clear D. The CDR3 extends over 14 amino acids. V shed 3 bases and J shed 2 bases, with 11 bases lying between them. The germline gives CDR1 DFQATT, CDR2 SNEGSKA (reference sequence). The CDR3 protein is CSASSQEAYNEQFF. DNA of the CDR3: TGCAGTGCTAGTAGCCAGGAAGCCTACAATGAGCAGTTCTTC.

This CDR3 is CASSPQTGGKGKNIQYF. The CDR3 DNA follows: TGTGCCAGCAGCCCGCAGACAGGGGGCAAAGGCAAAAACATTCAGTACTTC. This chain uses TRBV7-2 with TRBJ2-4, with 10 bases fitting TRBD1. This CDR3 is built from 17 residues. V lost 5 bases to trimming and J lost 3 bases; unmatched junction nucleotides: 10. Germline V gene data show CDR1 as SGHTA and CDR2 as FQGNSA.

The chain joins TRBV18 to TRBJ1-2, with 7 bases aligning to TRBD1. This CDR3 has 16 residues. Germline values: CDR1 KGHSH, CDR2 LQKENI. J gave up 4 bases and V 3 bases, and 11 bases lay outside the gene matches. DNA for the CDR3: TGTGCCAGCTCACCGATGGGACAGATTGATCTCTATGGCTACACCTTC. Translation: CASSPMGQIDLYGYTF.

This chain links TRBV5-4 with TRBJ2-2; the match to TRBD1 covers 9 bases. CDR1 is SGHNT and CDR2 is YYREEE in the germline V gene (reference sequence). The CDR3 loop spans 15 amino acids. The V segment lost 4 bases and the J segment 6 bases; nucleotides outside the gene matches: 7. In nucleotides, the CDR3 is TGTGCCAGCAGCAGGCCGGGACAGGGATCCGGGGAGCTGTTTTTT. Its translation: CASSRPGQGSGELFF.

The chain couples TRBV27 to TRBJ1-1; 9 bases line up with TRBD1. The CDR3 length is 14 residues. Germline CDR1 MNHEY, CDR2 SMNVEV (reference sequence). J gave up 3 bases and V 6 bases, and 5 bases lay outside the gene matches. The CDR3, as DNA: TGTGCCAGCAGCTCCACAGGGGGCTACACTGAAGCTTTCTTT. Protein: CASSSTGGYTEAFF.

The chain employs TRBV19 and TRBJ1-4, with unresolved D. The ends were cut back, 5 bases at V and 5 bases at J, with 9 bases in the middle. The CDR3 is 13 residues long. Germline CDR1 is LNHDA and CDR2 is SQIVND (reference sequence). CDR3 residues: CASSGRENEKLFF. The CDR3 DNA reads TGTGCCAGTAGTGGGCGGGAGAATGAAAAACTGTTTTTT. The variable domain in full, with the rest retrieved from reference TRBV19 and TRBJ1-4, is DGGITQSPKYLFRKEGQNVTLSCEQNLNHDAMYWYRQDPGQGLRLIYYSQIVNDFQKGDIAEGYSVSREKKESFPLTVTSAQKNPTAFYLCASSGRENEKLFFGSGTQLSVL.

The chain is built from TRBV18 and TRBJ1-1; 7 bases match TRBD1. Trimming removed 2 bases from V and 1 base from J; junction bases left unmatched: 4. The CDR3 loop spans 15 amino acids. Germline loops: CDR1 KGHSH, CDR2 LQKENI. The CDR3 protein is CASSPRQGTNTEAFF. The CDR3 DNA sequence: TGTGCCAGCTCACCAAGACAGGGAACGAACACTGAAGCTTTCTTT.

DNA of the CDR3: TGTGCCAGCAGTCCTCCGGGGTTCGATGAGCAGTTCTTC. As protein: CASSPPGFDEQFF. The V call is TRBV3-1 (or the pseudogene TRBV3-2), the J call TRBJ2-1, with D possibly TRBD2 on 5 matching bases. The V gene's germline CDR1 is LGHDT and CDR2 YNNKEL (reference sequence). This CDR3 is built from 13 residues. V shed 6 bases and J shed 8 bases, with 14 bases lying between them.

The chain recombines TRBV29-1 with TRBJ1-3, with D perhaps matching TRBD1 (5 bases). Germline V CDR1 and CDR2: SQVTM, ANQGSEA. The CDR3 is made up of 12 amino acids. The V gene lost 6 bases and the J gene lost 4 bases, with 10 bases spanning the gap. CDR3 in amino acids: CSVRGDGNTIYF. The DNA for the CDR3 is TGCAGCGTCCGCGGGGACGGAAACACCATATATTTT. The full variable domain, with the rest looked up from reference TRBV29-1 and TRBJ1-3, is SAVISQKPSRDICQRGTSLTIQCQVDSQVTMMFWYRQQPGQSLTLIATANQGSEATYESGFVIDKFPISRPNLTFSTLTVSNMSPEDSSIYLCSVRGDGNTIYFGEGSWLTVV.

The gene calls are TRBV5-4 and TRBJ1-6; D is unresolved. The CDR3 totals 14 residues. V lost 4 bases and J 5 bases, leaving 10 bases between the germline ends. From germline, CDR1 is SGHNT and CDR2 YYREEE (reference sequence). CDR3 nucleotides: TGTGCCAGCAGCCTCACTAGGAATAATTCACCCCTCCACTTT. Translation gives CASSLTRNNSPLHF.

The chain combines TRBV15 with TRBJ1-4; D is uncertain. This CDR3 is built from 17 residues. Germline values: CDR1 LNHNV, CDR2 YYDKDF (reference sequence). The V gene lost 0 bases and the J gene lost 8 bases, with 19 bases spanning the gap. The CDR3 here is CATSRERSGFSVEKLFF. In DNA, the CDR3 is TGTGCCACCAGCAGAGAAAGGTCCGGGTTCAGTGTCGAAAAACTGTTTTTT.

This clone qualifies as medium-sized (0.01 to 0.1%). The chain joins TRBV19 to TRBJ2-2; D unresolved. The CDR3 extends over 13 amino acids. V was cut by 6 bases and J by 3 bases, with 8 bases left in between. Per germline, CDR1 LNHDA and CDR2 SQIVND (reference sequence). CDR3 region: CASSGIYTGELFF. In DNA form, the CDR3 reads TGTGCCAGTAGCGGAATTTACACCGGGGAGCTGTTTTTT.

The chain uses TRBV19 and TRBJ1-4; tentative D call: TRBD1 (5 bases). CDR1 is LNHDA, CDR2 SQIVND, per germline (reference sequence). The CDR3 runs to 15 residues. The V end was cut by 7 bases, the J end by 4 bases, with 16 bases between. The CDR3 DNA reads TGTGCCAGTATCAGTACGGGGGTCGGTAATGAAAAACTGTTTTTT. Amino acids: CASISTGVGNEKLFF.

This clone was recorded once. The chain combines TRBV6-2 or TRBV6-3 with TRBJ1-4, with a tentative D call TRBD1 (5 bases). Trimming pared 2 bases from V and 8 bases from J, leaving 12 bases between. Germline values: CDR1 MNHEY, CDR2 SVGEGT. This CDR3 has 14 residues. The CDR3 here is CASSYGQGYEKLFF. The CDR3 DNA reads TGTGCCAGCAGTTACGGGCAGGGTTACGAAAAACTGTTTTTT.

The rearrangement joins TRBV4-3 to TRBJ1-5, with a possible D match to TRBD1 (5 bases). This CDR3 comprises 13 residues. Between the trimmed V and J ends, which lost 0 bases and 13 bases, there was a span of 13 bases. Germline values: CDR1 LGHNA, CDR2 YSLEER. CDR3 protein: CASSQDLAGPQHF. The CDR3 nucleotides read TGCGCCAGCAGCCAAGATTTAGCAGGGCCTCAGCATTTT.

This clone was counted a single time. The rearrangement uses TRBV28 and TRBJ1-4; possible D gene TRBD1, 5 bases. Germline V lookup: CDR1 MDHEN, CDR2 SYDVKM. Trimming removed 4 bases from V and 5 bases from J, with 11 bases in between. The CDR3 loop spans 14 amino acids. The CDR3 DNA reads as TGTGCCAGCAGTTCTATACGACAGAATGAAAAACTGTTTTTT. Residues: CASSSIRQNEKLFF.

V gene TRBV2 combines with J gene TRBJ1-4; the D gene is possibly TRBD1 (5 bases). Trimming pared 2 bases from V and 12 bases from J, leaving 10 bases between. This CDR3 region has 12 residues. CDR1 is SNHLY and CDR2 is FYNNEI in the germline V gene. As DNA, the CDR3 is TGTGCCAGCAGTGAAAATTGGGGGGAACTGTTTTTT. It translates to CASSENWGELFF.

This chain links TRBV18 with TRBJ1-2, with D possibly matching TRBD1 (5 bases). V was cut by 2 bases and J by 8 bases, with 18 bases left in between. Per germline, CDR1 KGHSH and CDR2 LQKENI. The CDR3 is made up of 15 amino acids. The CDR3 loop reads CASSPSEGSSEGYTF. Here the CDR3 DNA reads TGTGCCAGCTCACCATCAGAGGGGTCCTCGGAGGGCTACACCTTC.

This clone was recorded once. J is TRBJ2-1 and V is TRBV19, with D uncertain. CDR1 and CDR2 from the germline V gene are LNHDA and SQIVND (reference sequence). V shed 4 bases and J shed 6 bases, with 13 bases lying between them. CDR3 length equals 14 residues. CDR3 in DNA: TGTGCCAGTAGTAACGCCGGTCCCCGCAATGAGCAGTTCTTC. It translates to CASSNAGPRNEQFF.

The CDR3 reads CASGTGADPNTEAFF. CDR3 in DNA: TGTGCCAGCGGGACAGGGGCGGATCCGAACACTGAAGCTTTCTTT. The chain combines TRBV6-5 with TRBJ1-1, with 10 bases aligning to TRBD1. The CDR3 totals 15 residues. From germline, CDR1 is MNHEY and CDR2 SVGAGI. V was clipped by 8 bases and J by 1 base; unmatched bases: 7.

The chain carries TRBV6-5 and TRBJ2-1; a weak D match, TRBD2 (5 bases). The CDR3 loop spans 11 amino acids. V gave up 7 bases and J gave up 6 bases, with 7 bases separating them. Per the germline V gene, CDR1 is MNHEY and CDR2 is SVGAGI. The CDR3 DNA follows: TGTGCCAGCACTGCGGGCAATGAGCAGTTCTTC. It translates to CASTAGNEQFF.

Only a few counts were recorded for this clone. This chain connects TRBV2 to TRBJ2-5; D possibly matches TRBD1 or TRBD2 (7 bases each). Trimming removed 2 bases at V and 0 bases at J, with 13 bases between. CDR1 and CDR2 (germline): SNHLY, FYNNEI. This CDR3 contains 16 residues. The CDR3 here is CASSETQGGYQETQYF. The CDR3 DNA follows: TGTGCCAGCAGTGAAACCCAGGGGGGGTACCAAGAGACCCAGTACTTC.

V is TRBV6-5 and J is TRBJ2-3; D not certain. This CDR3 has 14 amino acids. V lost 2 bases and J 5 bases, leaving 11 bases between the germline ends. Germline V gene lookup returns CDR1 MNHEY and CDR2 SVGAGI. The chain's CDR3 is CASSYALMGDTQYF. The CDR3 nucleotides read TGTGCCAGCAGTTACGCCCTGATGGGAGATACGCAGTATTTT.

This rearrangement joins TRBV6-6 to TRBJ1-3; no clear D gene. CDR1 is MNHNY and CDR2 is SVGAGI in the germline V gene (reference sequence). This CDR3 spans 14 amino acids. Trimming took 4 bases from V and 0 from J, leaving 7 bases between them. For the CDR3, the DNA is TGTGCCAGCAGTTTTGGCTCCTCTGGAAACACCATATATTTT. Amino acid sequence: CASSFGSSGNTIYF.

This CDR3 reads CASSPDIVYSYEQYF. For the CDR3, the DNA is TGCGCCAGCAGCCCGGACATCGTATACTCCTACGAGCAGTACTTC. V gene TRBV5-1 combines with J gene TRBJ2-7, with a weak D call TRBD1 (5 bases). V was trimmed by 4 bases and J by 0 bases, leaving 14 bases between them. This CDR3 has 15 amino acids. Germline V gene lookup returns CDR1 SGHRS and CDR2 YFSETQ.

The chain is built from TRBV5-4 and TRBJ1-4; tentative D call: TRBD1 (5 bases). CDR1 SGHNT and CDR2 YYREEE come from the germline V gene (reference sequence). This CDR3 has 17 residues. V lost 4 bases to trimming and J lost 3 bases, with 19 bases between them. CDR3 coding DNA: TGTGCCAGCAGCGGGCAGGGCAAGGGTCTGGCTAATGAAAAACTGTTTTTT. It is translated as CASSGQGKGLANEKLFF.